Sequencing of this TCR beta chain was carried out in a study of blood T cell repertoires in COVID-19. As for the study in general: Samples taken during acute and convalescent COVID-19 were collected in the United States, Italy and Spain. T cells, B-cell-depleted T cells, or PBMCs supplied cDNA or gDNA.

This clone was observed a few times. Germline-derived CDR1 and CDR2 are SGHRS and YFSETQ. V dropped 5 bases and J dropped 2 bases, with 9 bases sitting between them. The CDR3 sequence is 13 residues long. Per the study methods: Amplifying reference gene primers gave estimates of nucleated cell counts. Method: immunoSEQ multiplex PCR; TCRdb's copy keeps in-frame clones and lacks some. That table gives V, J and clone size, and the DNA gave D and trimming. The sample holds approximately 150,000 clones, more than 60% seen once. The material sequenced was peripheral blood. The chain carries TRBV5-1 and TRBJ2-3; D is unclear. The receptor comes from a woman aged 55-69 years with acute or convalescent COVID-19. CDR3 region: CASRDEDTDTQYF. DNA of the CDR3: TGCGCCAGCAGAGACGAGGACACAGATACGCAGTATTTT.